Listed below are T cell receptor beta chains from one sample, sequenced in a study of OX40 agonist ivuxolimab in advanced cancers. The assay was immunoSEQ multiplex PCR, and TCRdb's table has in-frame clones only and misses some. The sample lists 12,000 to 15,000 clones; more than 70% were seen once. Sequences were derived from CD4+ or CD8+ T cells sorted from blood, sampled in a trial of the OX40 agonist ivuxolimab. These receptors were obtained from an adult with an advanced solid tumor such as melanoma, head and neck, liver or kidney cancer. Both conserved end residues are part of each CDR3. A D gene is named only where the DNA matches it firmly. Some rows have no size entry. The others give once, few or many, or a class for an expanded clone.

TRBV10-3	TRBJ2-7	NA	17	TRBD2	TGTGCCATCAGTGGGGGGGGGCTAGCGGGAGATCCTGACGAGCAGTACTTC	CAISGGGLAGDPDEQYF
TRBV4-3	TRBJ1-1	NA	14	NA	TGCGCCAGCAGCCAAGATAGGGGAGTCGCTGAAGCTTTCTTT	CASSQDRGVAEAFF
TRBV9	TRBJ2-3	NA	14	NA	TGTGCCAGCAGCCCCGGGGGAGGTCCCGATACGCAGTATTTT	CASSPGGGPDTQYF
TRBV6-5	TRBJ1-1	NA	13	NA	TGTGCCAGCAGTTACATCGGGGTCACTGAAGCTTTCTTT	CASSYIGVTEAFF
TRBV4-1	TRBJ2-1	NA	16	TRBD2	TGCGCCAGCAGCCAAGGTCGGACTAGCGGATACAATGAGCAGTTCTTC	CASSQGRTSGYNEQFF
TRBV4-3	TRBJ2-1	NA	15	NA	TGCGCCAGCAGCCAAGGGACAGCCTCCTACAATGAGCAGTTCTTC	CASSQGTASYNEQFF
TRBV29-1	TRBJ2-7	NA	15	TRBD2	TGCAGCGTTGAGTCTAGCGGGAGTTCCGACCACGAGCAGTACTTC	CSVESSGSSDHEQYF
TRBV7-6	TRBJ2-7	once	16	NA	TGTGCCAGCAGCTTAACAGTGGGTAGCGAGCCTTACGAGCAGTACTTC	CASSLTVGSEPYEQYF
TRBV29-1	TRBJ2-2	NA	15	NA	TGCAGCGCCCTAAGTTTAGCAGCTAACACCGGGGAGCTGTTTTTT	CSALSLAANTGELFF
TRBV6-4	TRBJ1-1	NA	14	TRBD1	TGTGCCAGCAGCGAAGGACAGGAGAACACTGAAGCTTTCTTT	CASSEGQENTEAFF
TRBV7-9	TRBJ2-5	NA	15	TRBD2	TGTGCCAGCAGCCCGACTAGCGGGAGGGCTGAGACCCAGTACTTC	CASSPTSGRAETQYF
TRBV19	TRBJ2-1	medium-sized	15	TRBD1	TGTGCCAGTAGTATAAGGACAGGGATCCTTAATGAGCAGTTCTTC	CASSIRTGILNEQFF
TRBV20-1	TRBJ2-7	NA	11	NA	TGCAGTGCCCCGTTTTCCTTCGAGCAGTACTTC	CSAPFSFEQYF
TRBV6-1	TRBJ1-2	medium-sized	14	NA	TGTGCCAGCAGTGAAGACCGAAAAACAAGTGGCTACACCTTC	CASSEDRKTSGYTF
TRBV2	TRBJ2-7	medium-sized	15	TRBD1	TGTGCCAGCCCTCTTCCCGACAGGGCACTCTACGAGCAGTACTTC	CASPLPDRALYEQYF
TRBV27	TRBJ2-7	NA	14	NA	TGTGCCAGCAGTCAAACAGGGATGTCCTACGAGCAGTACTTC	CASSQTGMSYEQYF
TRBV6-4	TRBJ1-2	NA	13	NA	TGTGCCAGCAGCGGAGGACAGTACTATGGCTACACCTTC	CASSGGQYYGYTF
TRBV27	TRBJ2-1	NA	18	TRBD1	TGTGCCAGCAGTCCCGGGACAGGGGGTAGCTCCAGCTACAATGAGCAGTTCTTC	CASSPGTGGSSSYNEQFF
TRBV2	TRBJ2-1	NA	16	TRBD2	TGTGCCAGCACCGAGCCATCCAGCGGGAGCATCGATGAGCAGTTCTTC	CASTEPSSGSIDEQFF
TRBV7-8	TRBJ2-5	few	19	TRBD1	TGTGCCAGCAGCTCTAACTTTTACACTGGACAGGGTCGACAAGAGACCCAGTACTTC	CASSSNFYTGQGRQETQYF
TRBV7-9	TRBJ2-1	NA	18	TRBD2	TGTGCCAGCAGTCCTACACAGGGGATACGGACTAGCGGGCCGAAGCAGTTCTTC	CASSPTQGIRTSGPKQFF
TRBV7-9	TRBJ1-1	NA	14	TRBD1	TGTGCCAGCAGCGGGACAGGGCCGGGGACTGAAGCTTTCTTT	CASSGTGPGTEAFF
TRBV2	TRBJ2-1	once	13	TRBD2	TGTGCCAGCCTAGCGGTGGGTATGAATGAGCAGTTCTTC	CASLAVGMNEQFF
TRBV7-9	TRBJ2-2	NA	16	NA	TGTGCCAGCAGCTTAGCGCGGAATGCATGGACCGGGGAGCTGTTTTTT	CASSLARNAWTGELFF
TRBV2	TRBJ2-7	NA	14	TRBD2	TGTGCCAGCAGTCCTAGCGGGAGTCTGCGGGAGCAGTACTTC	CASSPSGSLREQYF
TRBV7-9	TRBJ1-2	NA	14	NA	TGTGCCAGCAGCCCAATTGGCAGGGACTATGGCTACACCTTC	CASSPIGRDYGYTF
TRBV7-6	TRBJ2-7	NA	14	NA	TGTGCCAGCAGCTTAGCCACCAACGGCTACGAGCAGTACTTC	CASSLATNGYEQYF